This TCR beta chain comes out of a study of blood T cell repertoires in COVID-19. With 4 bases clipped from V and 8 bases from J, the junction kept 20 bases outside the gene matches. CDR3 length equals 19 residues. Germline CDR1 is LNHNV and CDR2 is YYDKDF (reference sequence). In the study's own analysis: Reference gene primer amplification gave estimated nucleated cell counts. Assay: immunoSEQ multiplex PCR; the TCRdb copy retains only in-frame clones and omits some. Clonal size and the V and J genes are those of that table, whereas D and trimming came from the DNA. The data contain 100,000 to 150,000 clones, around 90% of them seen just once; the ten biggest clones take up less than 9.5%.

The sequence came from a human donor in a cohort sampled during active COVID-19. Source material: peripheral blood. The J gene is TRBJ2-1, the V gene TRBV15; 10 bases are shared with TRBD2. The DNA of the CDR3 is TGTGCCACCAGCACTGGGGGCGCTAGCGGGGGCCCAAACCCCGATGAGCAGTTCTTC. The encoded protein is CATSTGGASGGPNPDEQFF. The variable domain in full, with the rest retrieved from reference TRBV15 and TRBJ2-1, is DAMVIQNPRYQVTQFGKPVTLSCSQTLNHNVMYWYQQKSSQAPKLLFHYYDKDFNNEADTPDNFQSRRPNTSFCFLDIRSPGLGDTAMYLCATSTGGASGGPNPDEQFFGPGTRLTVL.